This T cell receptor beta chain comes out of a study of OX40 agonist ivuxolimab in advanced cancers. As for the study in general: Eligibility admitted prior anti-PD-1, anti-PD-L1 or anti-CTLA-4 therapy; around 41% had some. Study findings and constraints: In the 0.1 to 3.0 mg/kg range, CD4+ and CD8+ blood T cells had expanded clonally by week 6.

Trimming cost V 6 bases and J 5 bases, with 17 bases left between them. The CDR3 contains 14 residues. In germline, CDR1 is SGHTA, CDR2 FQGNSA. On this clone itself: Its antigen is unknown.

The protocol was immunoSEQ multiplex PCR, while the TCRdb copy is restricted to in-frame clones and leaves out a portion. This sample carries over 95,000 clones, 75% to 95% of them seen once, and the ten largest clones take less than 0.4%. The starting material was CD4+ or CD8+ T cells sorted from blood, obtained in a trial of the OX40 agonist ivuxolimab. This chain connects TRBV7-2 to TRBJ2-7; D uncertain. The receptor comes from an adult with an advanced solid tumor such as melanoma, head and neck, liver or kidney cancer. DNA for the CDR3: TGTGCCAGCAGGTATAGAGGACCCGCGAACGAGCAGTACTTC. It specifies CASRYRGPANEQYF.